This T cell receptor (beta chain) came from a study of T cells after yellow fever vaccination (dated 2019 in TCRdb). Concerning the study at large: Libraries from fractions with low cell numbers were prepared with the SMART-Seq v4 Ultra Low Input RNA kit. Bulk TCR alpha and beta repertoires were sequenced longitudinally to track T-cell clones before and after primary and booster YFV17D yellow fever vaccination. Two healthy male donors, one aged 18 to 30 and one aged 30 to 40 years, made up the cohort. Blood samples were taken at several timepoints before and after primary and secondary immunization, and bulk PBMC replicates and cell subsets were isolated.

This clonotype was picked up a small number of times. No antigen is known for it. The record has no base qualities; no much larger clone is one base away. The treatment or condition label here, explained by the study, means: live attenuated yellow fever vaccine strain. At each blood-draw timepoint, two biological replicates of bulk PBMCs were obtained. PBMCs were isolated from peripheral blood using a standard Ficoll-Paque protocol. TriZol was used to extract RNA from bulk PBMCs, CD4 and CD8 fractions, and dextramer-positive and dextramer-negative fractions. What the research found in general, with its limitations: The study included only a couple of donors, which limits how far the findings can be generalized. Most clones expanded after primary vaccination (approximately 97% of CD4 and around nine tenths of CD8) were re-detected after the booster, suggesting that broad memory maintenance occurred. Compared with the primary T-cell response, the secondary T-cell response was weaker but faster, peaking on day 5 rather than day 15. FACS-sorted repertoires could contain abundant contaminating clonotypes from the bulk population, so computational filtering was required. A small share of clonotypes was detected in both CD4 and CD8 compartments, with the overlap likely arising from convergent recombination.

Counted from cysteine to phenylalanine, this CDR3 has 14 amino acids. Only CDR3 DNA is held: 42 bases, read in frame from base 1. CDR1 and CDR2, per the germline V gene, are MNHNS and SASEGT. Germline trimming: 7 bases from V, 10 bases from J; junction bases outside gene matches: 7. TCR cDNA was synthesized by 5'RACE template switching, which introduced a universal primer site and unique molecular identifiers. cDNA synthesis was primed from both the TCR alpha and TCR beta constant segments. Library amplification used two PCR steps, and the second PCR step added sample barcodes and sequencing adapters. Sequencing of the libraries was done on either Illumina HiSeq 2500 (2x100 bp) or NovaSeq (2x150 bp). In the original analysis: Reads were demultiplexed and collapsed into UMI consensus sequences with MIGEC, and V(D)J alignment was performed with MiXCR. Vaccine-responding clonotypes were defined with edgeR using replicate PBMC samples, requiring FDR below 0.01 and a log2 fold change above 5 up to day 15. Each bulk clonotype was labeled CD4 or CD8 based on which sequenced repertoire, CD4 or CD8, contained the clonotype at higher abundance. Using fastp at Q25 and MiXCR, TCRdb reprocessed the public reads and kept productive beta chains. Duplicate CDR3 protein sequences are folded into a single record with the most common DNA and genes. TCRdb, not the original authors, processed these V and J calls. The sample records approximately 580,000 distinct CDR3 sequences, approximately 16% of which are singletons. The ten largest clones represent approximately 15% of the sample.

The sequence is built from TRBV6-1 and TRBJ1-6; TRBD1 matches 10 bases in the middle. The clonotype comes from a young man who received the YFV17D yellow fever vaccine. The sample here was PBMCs, taken around 5 days after the first yellow fever vaccination. The CDR3 sequence is CASKTGTGESPLHF. The DNA sequence follows: TGTGCCAGCAAGACCGGGACAGGGGAGTCACCCCTCCACTTT.